A single sample is the source of the 28 T cell receptor beta chains below, sequenced in a study of radiation and T cells in renal cell carcinoma. The assay was immunoSEQ multiplex PCR, and TCRdb's table has in-frame clones only and misses some. The sample contains some 110,000 clones, approximately 78% of which appear only once. Time point meaning: baseline pretreatment blood. The treatment: 15 Gy SBRT to primary tumor, nephrectomy 4 weeks later. Sequencing was performed on blood, taken from a patient whose treatment included radiotherapy and nephrectomy. The receptors stem from a woman aged 55-70 years with renal cell carcinoma.

The chain has TRBV19 and TRBJ1-6, with TRBD1 as a possible D gene (6 bases). The CDR3 runs to 14 residues. Per germline, CDR1 LNHDA and CDR2 SQIVND (reference sequence). V was clipped by 4 bases and J by 6 bases, with 10 bases between them. In nucleotides, the CDR3 is TGTGCCAGTAGTACCGGACAGCTTAATTCACCCCTCCACTTT. Translation: CASSTGQLNSPLHF.

The V gene is TRBV6-5, the J gene TRBJ2-6; unclear D gene. The CDR3 is made up of 15 amino acids. V was cut by 4 bases and J by 0 bases, with 7 bases left in between. CDR1 and CDR2 (germline): MNHEY, SVGAGI. The CDR3 DNA follows: TGTGCCAGCAGTTCGGGTTTCTCTGGGGCCAACGTCCTGACTTTC. It codes for CASSSGFSGANVLTF.

The chain joins TRBV7-3 to TRBJ1-1; TRBD1 is a possible D gene (6 bases). From germline, CDR1 is SGHTA and CDR2 FQGTGA. Trimming shortened V by 2 bases and J by 4 bases, and 11 bases separated the two germline ends. CDR3 length: 14 residues. CDR3 coding DNA: TGTGCCAGCAGCTTAGGGGGCTGGGGCACTGAAGCTTTCTTT. Its protein product is CASSLGGWGTEAFF.

At least ten counts were recorded for this clone. Other nucleotide sequences from this sample produce the same CDR3. The chain couples TRBV9 to TRBJ1-1; possible D gene TRBD1, 5 bases. Looked up from germline, CDR1 is SGDLS and CDR2 is YYNGEE. This CDR3 region has 14 residues. The germline V and J ends were trimmed by 4 bases and 5 bases, with 15 bases remaining between them. In DNA form, the CDR3 reads TGTGCCAGCAGCCCAGGCGGGGGAAGAACTGAAGCTTTCTTT. Translated, it gives CASSPGGGRTEAFF.

This clone was counted a single time. The V and J genes are TRBV6-6 and TRBJ2-2, with unresolved D. The CDR3 totals 14 residues. Germline CDR1 reads MNHNY; CDR2 reads SVGAGI (reference sequence). V shed 0 bases and J shed 1 base, with 3 bases lying between them. CDR3 DNA sequence: TGTGCCAGCAGTTACTCTGGGAACACCGGGGAGCTGTTTTTT. Its translation: CASSYSGNTGELFF.

The chain carries TRBV6-5 and TRBJ1-2; D possibly corresponds to TRBD1 (5 bases). Trimming shortened V by 2 bases and J by 8 bases, and 18 bases separated the two germline ends. CDR1 is MNHEY and CDR2 is SVGAGI in the germline V gene. The length of the CDR3 is 15 residues. Here the CDR3 DNA reads TGTGCCAGCAGTTACGGTGTAGGGGAAGTTTGGGGCTACACCTTC. Amino acid sequence: CASSYGVGEVWGYTF.

About this clone: Distinct nucleotide sequences in the sample also encode this CDR3. This chain joins TRBV27 and TRBJ2-3; D is possibly TRBD2 (5 bases). The CDR3 covers 12 residues. Germline lookup yields CDR1 MNHEY and CDR2 SMNVEV (reference sequence). V lost 2 bases to trimming and J lost 6 bases, with 6 bases between them. CDR3 in amino acids: CASSLRGDTQYF. The CDR3 DNA is TGTGCCAGCAGTTTAAGAGGGGATACGCAGTATTTT.

The rearrangement joins TRBV7-9 to TRBJ1-2; 7 bases are shared with TRBD1. Germline V gene lookup returns CDR1 SEHNR and CDR2 FQNEAQ (reference sequence). V was clipped by 1 base and J by 5 bases; unmatched bases: 1. The CDR3 has 13 amino acids. CDR3 sequence (DNA): TGTGCCAGCAGCTTAGACAGGGGTTATGGCTACACCTTC. This translates into CASSLDRGYGYTF.

J is TRBJ2-2 and V is TRBV2; D perhaps matches TRBD1 (5 bases). CDR3 size: 16 residues. With 4 bases removed from V and 0 bases from J, the gap between germline ends came to 12 bases. The germline V gene encodes CDR1 SNHLY and CDR2 FYNNEI. The CDR3 coding sequence is TGTGCCAGCAGTGGTACAGGACGGGCGAACACCGGGGAGCTGTTTTTT. This translates into CASSGTGRANTGELFF.

This chain uses TRBV5-1 with TRBJ2-1; D might be TRBD1 or TRBD2, each matching 6 bases. There are 14 residues in the CDR3. The V gene's germline CDR1 is SGHRS and CDR2 YFSETQ. V shed 4 bases and J shed 14 bases, with 22 bases lying between them. CDR3 region: CASSREPGQLKEFF. In nucleotides, the CDR3 is TGCGCCAGCAGCCGGGAGCCGGGACAACTAAAGGAGTTCTTC.

This chain joins TRBV6-6 and TRBJ1-5; perhaps TRBD1 as D (5 bases). There are 14 residues in the CDR3. With 6 bases removed from V and 1 base from J, the gap between germline ends came to 10 bases. Looked up from germline, CDR1 is MNHNY and CDR2 is SVGAGI (reference sequence). The CDR3 DNA reads TGTGCCAGCAGCATCGACAGCAGCAATCAGCCCCAGCATTTT. This sequence encodes CASSIDSSNQPQHF.

CDR3 sequence (DNA): TGTGCCAGCAGTTACGGGGGTGGAGTTAACTATGGCTACACCTTC. It encodes CASSYGGGVNYGYTF. The chain uses TRBV6-5 and TRBJ1-2, with D perhaps matching TRBD1 (5 bases). Germline CDR1 is MNHEY and CDR2 is SVGAGI. This CDR3 is 15 amino acids long. Trimming left V 2 bases short and J 1 base short, with 11 bases between.

The sample holds one count of this clone. The chain joins TRBV18 to TRBJ2-3, with 9 bases fitting TRBD2. The CDR3 length is 16 residues. Per germline, CDR1 KGHSH and CDR2 LQKENI. Losses at the gene ends were 3 bases for V and 8 bases for J; bases not matched to a gene: 12. CDR3 sequence: CASSPRVAGVRGTQYF. CDR3 coding DNA: TGTGCCAGCTCACCCAGAGTAGCGGGAGTTCGGGGTACGCAGTATTTT. The variable domain in full, with the rest retrieved from reference TRBV18 and TRBJ2-3, is NAGVMQNPRHLVRRRGQEARLRCSPMKGHSHVYWYRQLPEEGLKFMVYLQKENIIDESGMPKERFSAEFPKEGPSILRIQQVVRGDSAAYFCASSPRVAGVRGTQYFGPGTRLTVL.

V gene TRBV5-1 combines with J gene TRBJ2-3; 11 positions match TRBD2. The CDR3 is 16 amino acids. Germline assignment: CDR1 SGHRS and CDR2 YFSETQ. Trimming took 1 base from V and 4 from J; bases not matched to a gene: 5. The CDR3 reads CASSLRTSGFSDTQYF. DNA of the CDR3: TGCGCCAGCAGCTTGAGGACTAGCGGGTTCTCAGATACGCAGTATTTT.

This sequence joins TRBV28 and TRBJ2-3, with a weak D call TRBD1 (6 bases). The germline V and J ends were trimmed by 6 bases and 4 bases, with 8 bases remaining between them. The CDR3 is made up of 12 amino acids. The germline V gene encodes CDR1 MDHEN and CDR2 SYDVKM. DNA for the CDR3: TGTGCCAGCAGAACAGGGTCAGATACGCAGTATTTT. Protein: CASRTGSDTQYF. Combining the CDR3 with reference TRBV28 and TRBJ2-3 gives the whole variable domain DVKVTQSSRYLVKRTGEKVFLECVQDMDHENMFWYRQDPGLGLRLIYFSYDVKMKEKGDIPEGYSVSREKKERFSLILESASTNQTSMYLCASRTGSDTQYFGPGTRLTVL.

The chain combines TRBV5-4 with TRBJ1-2; 7 positions agree with TRBD1. Trimming cost V 1 base and J 3 bases; bases outside gene matches: 0. CDR3 length: 13 amino acids. Germline CDR1 is SGHNT and CDR2 is YYREEE (reference sequence). CDR3 amino acids: CASSLQGDYGYTF. CDR3 coding DNA: TGTGCCAGCAGCTTGCAGGGGGACTATGGCTACACCTTC.

The chain carries TRBV9 and TRBJ1-1; D remains unclear. V lost 0 bases and J 3 bases, leaving 12 bases between the germline ends. This CDR3 is built from 15 residues. Germline assignment: CDR1 SGDLS and CDR2 YYNGEE. Here the CDR3 reads CASSVDISVDTEAFF. The CDR3 coding sequence is TGTGCCAGCAGCGTAGATATCTCGGTAGACACTGAAGCTTTCTTT.

This chain connects TRBV19 to TRBJ1-5, with a possible D match to TRBD1 (6 bases). The CDR3 is 15 amino acids. V lost 4 bases and J 3 bases, leaving 13 bases between the germline ends. CDR1 is LNHDA and CDR2 is SQIVND in the germline V gene (reference sequence). The CDR3 region is CASSNSRGANQPQHF. Written as DNA, the CDR3 is TGTGCCAGTAGTAACTCAAGGGGGGCCAATCAGCCCCAGCATTTT.

The J gene is TRBJ1-5, the V gene TRBV19, with 7 bases aligning to TRBD1. The V and J ends lost 8 bases and 2 bases, in that order; junction bases with no gene match: 6. The germline gives CDR1 LNHDA, CDR2 SQIVND (reference sequence). CDR3 size: 14 residues. The CDR3 sequence is CASSTGDGNQPQHF. The DNA of the CDR3 is TGTGCCAGTTCCACAGGGGACGGCAATCAGCCCCAGCATTTT.

The gene calls are TRBV19 and TRBJ2-1; 9 bases align to TRBD2. Germline CDR1 and CDR2: LNHDA and SQIVND (reference sequence). The ends lost 2 bases at V and 5 bases at J; junction bases unmatched: 10. This CDR3 spans 17 amino acids. DNA for the CDR3: TGTGCCAGTAGTATATGGGGGGCTAGCGGGAATCACAATGAGCAGTTCTTC. It codes for CASSIWGASGNHNEQFF.

The CDR3 DNA reads TGTGCCAGTAGCTGGACCGATTATAGCAATCAGCCCCAGCATTTT. Its protein is CASSWTDYSNQPQHF. This rearrangement joins TRBV19 to TRBJ1-5; D remains ambiguous. Per germline, CDR1 LNHDA and CDR2 SQIVND (reference sequence). The CDR3 loop spans 15 amino acids. V was pared by 6 bases and J by 0 bases, with 12 bases between.

The J gene is TRBJ2-2, the V gene TRBV16; D possibly corresponds to TRBD1 (6 bases). Deletions cut 7 bases from V and 5 bases from J, with 11 bases between. Germline V CDR1 and CDR2: KGHSY, FQNENV. The CDR3 is made up of 13 amino acids. DNA of the CDR3: TGTGCCAGCAATCCGCAGGGGACCGGGGAGCTGTTTTTT. Protein product: CASNPQGTGELFF.

This clone has only a few counts. This sequence joins TRBV10-3 and TRBJ2-1, with D possibly TRBD1 on 7 matching bases. The ends were cut back, 4 bases at V and 5 bases at J, with 15 bases in the middle. Germline V gene lookup returns CDR1 ENHRY and CDR2 SYGVKD. The CDR3 covers 15 residues. CDR3 coding DNA: TGTGCCATCAGTGCCGGCAGGGGGGAAAACAATGAGCAGTTCTTC. This translates into CAISAGRGENNEQFF.

The rearrangement joins TRBV5-3 to TRBJ1-5; possible D gene TRBD1, 5 bases. TRBV5-3 is an ORF for which the function is uncertain. This CDR3 spans 15 amino acids. The germline V and J ends were trimmed by 3 bases and 4 bases, with 14 bases remaining between them. CDR3 coding DNA: TGTGCCAGAAGCTCCCCGCGGGGGAGAAATCAGCCCCAGCATTTT. Translation gives CARSSPRGRNQPQHF.

The chain links TRBV6-1 to TRBJ1-2; 10 bases line up with TRBD1. The V gene's germline CDR1 is MNHNS and CDR2 SASEGT. J gave up 5 bases and V 9 bases, and 9 bases lay outside the gene matches. CDR3 length: 14 amino acids. The CDR3 coding sequence is TGTGCCAGTACGACAGGGGGCGTAGATTATGGCTACACCTTC. This codes for CASTTGGVDYGYTF.

The chain uses TRBV11-2 and TRBJ1-1; 8 bases match TRBD1. Germline trimming cut 3 bases from V and 6 bases from J; bases unmatched to any gene: 12. The CDR3 covers 16 residues. CDR1 SGHAT and CDR2 FQNNGV come from the germline V gene. The CDR3, as DNA: TGTGCCAGCAGCTTTACAGGGGGTGGCCGTGGGGCTGAAGCTTTCTTT. Translated, it gives CASSFTGGGRGAEAFF.

The chain links TRBV7-8 to TRBJ2-7; 7 bases fit TRBD1. With 5 bases clipped from V and 0 bases from J, the junction kept 7 bases outside the gene matches. Germline V lookup: CDR1 SGHVS, CDR2 FQNEAQ. This CDR3 is built from 15 residues. The CDR3 sequence is CASSRRTGASYEQYF. The CDR3 DNA reads TGTGCCAGCAGCCGGAGGACAGGAGCCTCCTACGAGCAGTACTTC.

This chain joins TRBV14 and TRBJ2-5, with D perhaps matching TRBD1 (5 bases). Judging by the DNA end, TRBJ2-7 fits better; the J call may be wrong. Per the germline V gene, CDR1 is SGHDN and CDR2 is FVKESK. The CDR3 has 15 amino acids. The CDR3 DNA reads as TGTGCCAGCAGCCCTACGGCAGACAGCTCCTACGAGCAGTACTTC. It encodes CASSPTADSSYEQYF.